This T cell receptor beta chain appears in the sequencing data of a study of blood T cell repertoires in COVID-19. Study as a whole: Researchers got acute and convalescent COVID-19 samples from the United States, Italy and Spain. T cells, B-cell-depleted T cells, or PBMCs provided the cDNA or gDNA that served as material.

Germline loops: CDR1 KGHSH, CDR2 LQKENI. V was trimmed by 2 bases and J by 4 bases, leaving 11 bases between them. CDR3 size: 14 residues. This clone has a handful of counts. The assay was immunoSEQ multiplex PCR, and TCRdb's table has in-frame clones only and misses some. This sample has 250,000 to 300,000 clones, with under 90% found just once. Recruitment covered about two dozen US areas and drew participants whose ages spanned 18 to 89 years. Participants' own reports of clinical history determined their cohort assignment. Material for sequencing was PBMCs or T cells enriched from blood (not recorded which). The chain couples TRBV18 to TRBJ1-1; D ambiguous. This receptor was taken from a man aged 25 to 40 with acute COVID-19. The CDR3 is CASSPTDGATEAFF. The CDR3, as DNA: TGTGCCAGCTCACCAACCGACGGAGCCACTGAAGCTTTCTTT.